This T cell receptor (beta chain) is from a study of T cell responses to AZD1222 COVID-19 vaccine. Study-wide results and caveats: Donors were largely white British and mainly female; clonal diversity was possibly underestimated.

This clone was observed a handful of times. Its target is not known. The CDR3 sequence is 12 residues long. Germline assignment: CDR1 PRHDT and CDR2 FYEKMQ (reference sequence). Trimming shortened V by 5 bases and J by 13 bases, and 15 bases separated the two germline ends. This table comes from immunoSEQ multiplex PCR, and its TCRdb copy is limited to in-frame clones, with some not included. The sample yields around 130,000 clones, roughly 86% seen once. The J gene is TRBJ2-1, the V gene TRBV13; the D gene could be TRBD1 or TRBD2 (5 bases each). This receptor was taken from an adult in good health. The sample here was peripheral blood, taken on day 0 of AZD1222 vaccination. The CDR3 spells CASSTEGQAQFF. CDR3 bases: TGTGCCAGCAGCACAGAGGGGCAGGCCCAGTTCTTC. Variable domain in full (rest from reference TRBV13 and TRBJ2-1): AAGVIQSPRHLIKEKRETATLKCYPIPRHDTVYWYQQGPGQDPQFLISFYEKMQSDKGSIPDRFSAQQFSDYHSELNMSSLELGDSALYFCASSTEGQAQFFGPGTRLTVL.